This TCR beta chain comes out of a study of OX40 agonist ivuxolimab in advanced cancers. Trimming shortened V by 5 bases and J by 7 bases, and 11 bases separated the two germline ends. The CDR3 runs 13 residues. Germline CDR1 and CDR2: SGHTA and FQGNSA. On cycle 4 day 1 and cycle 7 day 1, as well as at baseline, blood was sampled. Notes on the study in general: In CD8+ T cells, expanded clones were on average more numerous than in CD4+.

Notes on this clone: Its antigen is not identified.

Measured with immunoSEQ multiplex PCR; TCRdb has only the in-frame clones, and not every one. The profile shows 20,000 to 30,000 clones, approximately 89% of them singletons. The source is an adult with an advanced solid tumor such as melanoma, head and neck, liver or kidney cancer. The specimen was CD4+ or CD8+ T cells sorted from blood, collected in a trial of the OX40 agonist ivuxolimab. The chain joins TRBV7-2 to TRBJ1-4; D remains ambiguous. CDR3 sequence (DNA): TGTGCCAGCAGCACCACCCCGAGTGAAAAACTGTTTTTT. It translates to CASSTTPSEKLFF.